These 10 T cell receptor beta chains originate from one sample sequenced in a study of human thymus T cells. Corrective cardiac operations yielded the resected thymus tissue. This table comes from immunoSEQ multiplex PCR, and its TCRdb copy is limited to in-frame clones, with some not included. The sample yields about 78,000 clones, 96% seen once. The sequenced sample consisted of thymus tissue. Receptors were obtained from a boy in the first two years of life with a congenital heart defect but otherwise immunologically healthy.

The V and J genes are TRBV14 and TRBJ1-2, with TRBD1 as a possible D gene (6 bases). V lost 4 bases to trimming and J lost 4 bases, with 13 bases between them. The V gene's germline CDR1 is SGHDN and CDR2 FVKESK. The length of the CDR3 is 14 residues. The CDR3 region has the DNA TGTGCCAGCAGCCCCCTCACAGGGATCTATGGCTACACCTTC. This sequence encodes CASSPLTGIYGYTF.

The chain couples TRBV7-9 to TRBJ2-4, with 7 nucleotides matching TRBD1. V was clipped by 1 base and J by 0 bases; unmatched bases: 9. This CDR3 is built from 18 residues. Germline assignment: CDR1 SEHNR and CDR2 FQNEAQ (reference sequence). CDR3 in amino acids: CASSLEGQGVLAKNIQYF. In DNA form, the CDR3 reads TGTGCCAGCAGCTTAGAGGGGCAGGGGGTATTAGCCAAAAACATTCAGTACTTC.

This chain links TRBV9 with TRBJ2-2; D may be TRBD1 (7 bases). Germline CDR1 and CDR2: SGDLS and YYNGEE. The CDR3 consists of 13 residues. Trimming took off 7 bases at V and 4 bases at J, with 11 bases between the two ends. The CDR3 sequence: CASGGGPTGELFF. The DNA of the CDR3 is TGTGCCAGCGGAGGGGGCCCCACCGGGGAGCTGTTTTTT.

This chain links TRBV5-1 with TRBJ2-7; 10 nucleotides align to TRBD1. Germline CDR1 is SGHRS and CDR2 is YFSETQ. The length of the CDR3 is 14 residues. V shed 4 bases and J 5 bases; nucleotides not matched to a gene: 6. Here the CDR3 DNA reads TGCGCCAGCAGCAAAGGACAGGGGGGTGACGAGCAGTACTTC. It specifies CASSKGQGGDEQYF.

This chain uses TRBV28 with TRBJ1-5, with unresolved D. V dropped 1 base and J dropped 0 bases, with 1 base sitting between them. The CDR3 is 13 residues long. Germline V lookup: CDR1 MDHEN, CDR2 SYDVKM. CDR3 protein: CASSLYSNQPQHF. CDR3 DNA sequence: TGTGCCAGCAGTTTATATAGCAATCAGCCCCAGCATTTT.

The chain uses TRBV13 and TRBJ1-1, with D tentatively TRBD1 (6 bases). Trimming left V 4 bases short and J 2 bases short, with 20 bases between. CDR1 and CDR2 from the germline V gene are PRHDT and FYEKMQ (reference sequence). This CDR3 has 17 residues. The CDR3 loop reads CASSSRTAAGLNTEAFF. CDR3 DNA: TGTGCCAGCAGCTCGCGGACAGCGGCGGGGTTAAACACTGAAGCTTTCTTT.

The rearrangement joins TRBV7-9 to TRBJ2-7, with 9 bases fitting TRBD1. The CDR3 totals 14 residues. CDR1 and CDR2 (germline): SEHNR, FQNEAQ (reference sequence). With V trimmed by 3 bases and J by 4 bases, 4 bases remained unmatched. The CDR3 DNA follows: TGTGCCAGCAGCTTCACAGGGGGCCCTTACGAGCAGTACTTC. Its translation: CASSFTGGPYEQYF.

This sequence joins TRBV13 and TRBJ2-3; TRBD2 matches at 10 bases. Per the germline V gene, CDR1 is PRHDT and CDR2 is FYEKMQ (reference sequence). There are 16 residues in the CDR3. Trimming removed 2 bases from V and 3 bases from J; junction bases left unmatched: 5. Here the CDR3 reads CASSLRASGSTDTQYF. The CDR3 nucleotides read TGTGCCAGCAGCTTAAGGGCTAGCGGGAGTACAGATACGCAGTATTTT.

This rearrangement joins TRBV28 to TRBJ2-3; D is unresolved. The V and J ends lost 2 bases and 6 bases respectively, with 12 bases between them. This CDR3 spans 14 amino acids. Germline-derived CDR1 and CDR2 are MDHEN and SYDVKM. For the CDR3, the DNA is TGTGCCAGCAGTTTAATGCAGCCTGGGGATACGCAGTATTTT. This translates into CASSLMQPGDTQYF.

CDR3 residues: CASSPSGTSGNTIYF. The CDR3 bases are TGCGCCAGCAGCCCTTCCGGGACCTCTGGAAACACCATATATTTT. V usage is TRBV4-3 and J usage is TRBJ1-3, with TRBD1 as a possible D gene (5 bases). V was shortened by 4 bases and J by 0 bases, with 10 bases between the two germline ends. CDR3 size: 15 residues. Germline lookup yields CDR1 LGHNA and CDR2 YSLEER.